The rows below give T cell receptor beta chains drawn from one sample of a study of blood T cell repertoires in COVID-19. Profiling relied on immunoSEQ multiplex PCR, and the TCRdb table lists in-frame clones only, not all of them. The sample holds around 250,000 clones, approximately 86% seen once. Sequences were obtained from peripheral blood. These receptors came from a woman in her sixties who had recovered from COVID-19. CDR3s include the opening cysteine and the closing phenylalanine or tryptophan. Each record gives: D gene, J gene, clone size, V gene, CDR3 DNA, CDR3 protein. The D gene is left open where the match is weak. Size values are once, few and many counts, or a class for expanded clones, and some rows have none.

d_call: -; j_call: TRBJ2-6; clone_size: -; v_call: TRBV29-1; cdr3_nt: TGCAGTGCCCTACTAGCCGTTGCCGCTGGGGCCAACGTCCTGACTTTC; cdr3_aa: CSALLAVAAGANVLTF
d_call: -; j_call: TRBJ1-2; clone_size: -; v_call: TRBV7-9; cdr3_nt: TGTGCCAGCAGCAGCCCCCCGGGGGTACTTAACTATGGCTACACCTTC; cdr3_aa: CASSSPPGVLNYGYTF
d_call: TRBD1; j_call: TRBJ1-1; clone_size: -; v_call: TRBV19; cdr3_nt: TGTGCCAGTAGTCCTCGGGGTGGACAGGGCACTGAAGCTTTCTTT; cdr3_aa: CASSPRGGQGTEAFF
d_call: TRBD1; j_call: TRBJ1-2; clone_size: -; v_call: TRBV6-4; cdr3_nt: TGTGCCAGCAGGCCGGGACAGGGGTATGGCTACACCTTC; cdr3_aa: CASRPGQGYGYTF
d_call: -; j_call: TRBJ2-1; clone_size: -; v_call: TRBV14; cdr3_nt: TGTGCCAGCAGCCAGAGCTCCTACAATGAGCAGTTCTTC; cdr3_aa: CASSQSSYNEQFF
d_call: -; j_call: TRBJ2-1; clone_size: -; v_call: TRBV5-1; cdr3_nt: TGCGCCAGCAGCGTCCTAGCCGGGGTCTCCTACAATGAGCAGTTCTTC; cdr3_aa: CASSVLAGVSYNEQFF
d_call: -; j_call: TRBJ2-5; clone_size: -; v_call: TRBV5-4; cdr3_nt: TGTGCCAGCAGCTCGGAGGGGCTAGCTCTGAGGGAGACCCAGTACTTC; cdr3_aa: CASSSEGLALRETQYF
d_call: -; j_call: TRBJ1-4; clone_size: -; v_call: TRBV6-5; cdr3_nt: TGTGCCAGCAGTTACCGACAGAATGAAAAACTGTTTTTT; cdr3_aa: CASSYRQNEKLFF
d_call: TRBD1; j_call: TRBJ1-5; clone_size: -; v_call: TRBV6-6; cdr3_nt: TGTGCCAGCAGTTACTATACAGGACAGGGGAATCAGCCCCAGCATTTT; cdr3_aa: CASSYYTGQGNQPQHF
d_call: -; j_call: TRBJ1-4; clone_size: once; v_call: TRBV3-1/TRBV3-2; cdr3_nt: TGTGCCAGCAGCCAACCCAACTTCAATGAAAAACTGTTTTTT; cdr3_aa: CASSQPNFNEKLFF
d_call: -; j_call: TRBJ1-3; clone_size: -; v_call: TRBV2; cdr3_nt: TGTGCCAGCTTACAGGATTCTGGAAACACCATATATTTT; cdr3_aa: CASLQDSGNTIYF
d_call: -; j_call: TRBJ2-2; clone_size: -; v_call: TRBV6-5; cdr3_nt: TGTGCCAGCCAAAGTGTCCAGGGGACCGGGGAGCTGTTTTTT; cdr3_aa: CASQSVQGTGELFF
d_call: TRBD2; j_call: TRBJ2-5; clone_size: -; v_call: TRBV28; cdr3_nt: TGTGCCAGCAGGAAAGGCCCCAGACTAGCGGGGGCGAAAAAAGAGACCCAGTACTTC; cdr3_aa: CASRKGPRLAGAKKETQYF
d_call: -; j_call: TRBJ1-4; clone_size: -; v_call: TRBV18; cdr3_nt: TGTGCCAGCTCACAGTCAGGGTCGGCTAATGAAAAACTGTTTTTT; cdr3_aa: CASSQSGSANEKLFF
d_call: -; j_call: TRBJ2-2; clone_size: -; v_call: TRBV24-1; cdr3_nt: TGTGCCACCAGTGACTACAGGGCCCCGTTCTACTTCACCGGGGAGCTGTTTTTT; cdr3_aa: CATSDYRAPFYFTGELFF
d_call: -; j_call: TRBJ2-3; clone_size: -; v_call: TRBV7-2; cdr3_nt: TGTGCCAGCGCCCTCTTGGGAGGGGGGGCAGTTACAGATACGCAGTATTTT; cdr3_aa: CASALLGGGAVTDTQYF
d_call: -; j_call: TRBJ1-1; clone_size: -; v_call: TRBV5-4; cdr3_nt: TGTGCCAGCAGCTTGGGGGCAGGTAACATGAACACTGAAGCTTTCTTT; cdr3_aa: CASSLGAGNMNTEAFF
d_call: TRBD1; j_call: TRBJ2-4; clone_size: -; v_call: TRBV28; cdr3_nt: TGTGCCAGCAGCTCCCTCCAGGGGGACAAAAACATTCAGTACTTC; cdr3_aa: CASSSLQGDKNIQYF
d_call: -; j_call: TRBJ1-1; clone_size: -; v_call: TRBV4-2; cdr3_nt: TGTGCCAGCACCACGGGTCTCCAAAGCACTGAAGCTTTCTTT; cdr3_aa: CASTTGLQSTEAFF
d_call: -; j_call: TRBJ2-3; clone_size: once; v_call: TRBV6-5; cdr3_nt: TGTGCCAGCAGTTACTTCCGACGGACAAGCACAGATACGCAGTATTTT; cdr3_aa: CASSYFRRTSTDTQYF
d_call: -; j_call: TRBJ1-1; clone_size: -; v_call: TRBV6-6; cdr3_nt: TGTGCCAGCAGTGTAACATGGACTGAAGCTTTCTTT; cdr3_aa: CASSVTWTEAFF
d_call: -; j_call: TRBJ1-4; clone_size: -; v_call: TRBV18; cdr3_nt: TGTGCCAGCACCAGCCGGAGCTCAACTAATGAAAAACTGTTTTTT; cdr3_aa: CASTSRSSTNEKLFF
d_call: -; j_call: TRBJ1-5; clone_size: -; v_call: TRBV7-8; cdr3_nt: TGTGCCAGCAGCTTAGCCATCCCAGGGGCCCTCCCGCTCTCCCAGCATTTT; cdr3_aa: CASSLAIPGALPLSQHF
d_call: TRBD1; j_call: TRBJ2-2; clone_size: -; v_call: TRBV2; cdr3_nt: TGTGCCAGCAGTGAAAGGACAGGGCTCGGGGAGCTGTTTTTT; cdr3_aa: CASSERTGLGELFF
d_call: -; j_call: TRBJ2-3; clone_size: once; v_call: TRBV1; cdr3_nt: TGCACCAGCAGCCATTTCCCCCCGGGACTAGCGGGGAGAGATACGCAGTATTTT; cdr3_aa: CTSSHFPPGLAGRDTQYF
d_call: TRBD1; j_call: TRBJ2-2; clone_size: once; v_call: TRBV5-1; cdr3_nt: TGCGCCAGCAGCCCGGACAGGGGTTACACCGGGGAGCTGTTTTTT; cdr3_aa: CASSPDRGYTGELFF
d_call: TRBD1; j_call: TRBJ2-1; clone_size: -; v_call: TRBV7-3; cdr3_nt: TGTGCCAGCAGCTCCCCCCGGGCCGGACAGGGGAACAATGAGCAGTTCTTC; cdr3_aa: CASSSPRAGQGNNEQFF
d_call: TRBD1; j_call: TRBJ2-1; clone_size: -; v_call: TRBV19; cdr3_nt: TGTGCCAGTAGTATAGTCAGGGGGCACAATGAGCAGTTCTTC; cdr3_aa: CASSIVRGHNEQFF
d_call: -; j_call: TRBJ2-1; clone_size: -; v_call: TRBV5-1; cdr3_nt: TGCGCCACCTCGCCAACTCCCCCGCCCAATGAGAAGCAGTTCTTC; cdr3_aa: CATSPTPPPNEKQFF
d_call: -; j_call: TRBJ2-2; clone_size: -; v_call: TRBV5-1; cdr3_nt: TGCGCCAGCAGCTTGGACGGGGGAAACACCGGGGAGCTGTTTTTT; cdr3_aa: CASSLDGGNTGELFF
d_call: -; j_call: TRBJ1-5; clone_size: -; v_call: TRBV15; cdr3_nt: TGTGCCACCAGCAGGGACATCTATAGCAATCAGCCCCAGCATTTT; cdr3_aa: CATSRDIYSNQPQHF
d_call: TRBD1; j_call: TRBJ1-3; clone_size: -; v_call: TRBV2; cdr3_nt: TGTGCCAGCAGCCCCAGGACAGGTTCGGGAAACACCATATATTTT; cdr3_aa: CASSPRTGSGNTIYF
d_call: -; j_call: TRBJ1-2; clone_size: -; v_call: TRBV29-1; cdr3_nt: TGCAGCGTTGAAGATCCAGGGCTCGACTATGGCTACACCTTC; cdr3_aa: CSVEDPGLDYGYTF
d_call: TRBD1; j_call: TRBJ1-5; clone_size: -; v_call: TRBV6-6; cdr3_nt: TGTGCCAGCACTCTAGGGGGCACGAATCAGCCCCAGCATTTT; cdr3_aa: CASTLGGTNQPQHF
d_call: -; j_call: TRBJ1-1; clone_size: -; v_call: TRBV5-1; cdr3_nt: TGCGCCAGCAGCCCGGGAAGTTTCGCGAACACTGAAGCTTTCTTT; cdr3_aa: CASSPGSFANTEAFF
d_call: -; j_call: TRBJ1-6; clone_size: -; v_call: TRBV5-8; cdr3_nt: TGTGCCAGCAGCTCCGGACACATAGCTAATTCACCCCTCCACTTT; cdr3_aa: CASSSGHIANSPLHF
d_call: TRBD1; j_call: TRBJ2-2; clone_size: -; v_call: TRBV20-1; cdr3_nt: TGCAGTGCTAGTAGGACAGGGGTGGCCGGGGAGCTGTTTTTT; cdr3_aa: CSASRTGVAGELFF
d_call: -; j_call: TRBJ2-1; clone_size: -; v_call: TRBV4-1; cdr3_nt: TGCGCCAGCAGCCCCCCGAGGGAGGCTTACAATGAGCAGTTCTTC; cdr3_aa: CASSPPREAYNEQFF
d_call: -; j_call: TRBJ2-5; clone_size: -; v_call: TRBV4-3; cdr3_nt: TGCGCCAGCAGCCAAGCCTCCTCGGAGACCCAGTACTTC; cdr3_aa: CASSQASSETQYF
d_call: TRBD1; j_call: TRBJ1-5; clone_size: -; v_call: TRBV6-5; cdr3_nt: TGTGCCAGCAGAAGGACAGGGGGAAATCAGCCCCAGCATTTT; cdr3_aa: CASRRTGGNQPQHF
d_call: TRBD1; j_call: TRBJ2-3; clone_size: -; v_call: TRBV15; cdr3_nt: TGTGCCACCAGCAGAGACCGGACAGGGGGCGGCACAGATACGCAGTATTTT; cdr3_aa: CATSRDRTGGGTDTQYF